This T cell receptor beta chain comes out of a study of T cell repertoires in cytomegalovirus infection. Study overall: An indication of both CMV infection and matching HLA type came from public TCR beta signatures.

Germline lookup yields CDR1 SQVTM and CDR2 ANQGSEA. J gave up 6 bases and V 6 bases, and 10 bases lay outside the gene matches. The CDR3 covers 15 residues. Study outcomes and limitations: The ex vivo response was dominated by HLA-C-restricted CMV-specific TCR beta clonotypes. Using cumulative public TCR beta family frequency, the authors identified those who carried CMV together with the relevant HLA.

Using its own MiXCR run on the reads, TCRdb lists one record per CDR3 protein. Altogether approximately 250,000 distinct CDR3 sequences are present, roughly 9.1% being singletons, with the ten largest covering about 16%. This clonotype was detected a few times. Its antigen is as yet unknown. V and J are TRBV29-1 and TRBJ2-1; 11 bases are shared with TRBD2. The sample comprised PBMCs. The origin of this receptor is a human donor in good health (CMV status not recorded). Some clones in this sample may be carry-over from other donors' samples. The CDR3 loop is CSVASGTSGLNEQFF. The CDR3 coding sequence is TGCAGCGTCGCAAGTGGGACTAGCGGTCTCAATGAGCAGTTCTTC.